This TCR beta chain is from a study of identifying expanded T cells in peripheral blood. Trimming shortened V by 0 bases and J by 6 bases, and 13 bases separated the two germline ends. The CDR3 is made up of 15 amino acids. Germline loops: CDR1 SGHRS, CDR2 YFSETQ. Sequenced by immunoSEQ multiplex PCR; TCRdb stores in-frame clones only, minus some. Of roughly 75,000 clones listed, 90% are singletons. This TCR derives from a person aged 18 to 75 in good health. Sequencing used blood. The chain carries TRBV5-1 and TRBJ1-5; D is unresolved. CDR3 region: CASSLGFGDGQPQHF. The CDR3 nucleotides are TGCGCCAGCAGCTTGGGATTCGGAGATGGTCAGCCCCAGCATTTT.